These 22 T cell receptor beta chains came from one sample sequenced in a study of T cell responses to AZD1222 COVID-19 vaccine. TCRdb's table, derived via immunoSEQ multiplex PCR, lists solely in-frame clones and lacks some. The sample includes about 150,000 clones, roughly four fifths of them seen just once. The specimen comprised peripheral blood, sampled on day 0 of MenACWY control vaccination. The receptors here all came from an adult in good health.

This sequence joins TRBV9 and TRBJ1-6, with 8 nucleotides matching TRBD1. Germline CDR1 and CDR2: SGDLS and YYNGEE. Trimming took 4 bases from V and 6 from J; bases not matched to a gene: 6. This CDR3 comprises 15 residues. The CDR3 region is CASSPRTGFNSPLHF. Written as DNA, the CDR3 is TGTGCCAGCAGCCCCCGGACAGGGTTTAATTCACCCCTCCACTTT.

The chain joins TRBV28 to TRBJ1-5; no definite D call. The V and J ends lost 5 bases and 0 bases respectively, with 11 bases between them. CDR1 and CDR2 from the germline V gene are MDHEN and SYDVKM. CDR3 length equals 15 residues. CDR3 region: CASSPPEHSNQPQHF. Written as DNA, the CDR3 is TGTGCCAGCAGTCCCCCCGAGCATAGCAATCAGCCCCAGCATTTT.

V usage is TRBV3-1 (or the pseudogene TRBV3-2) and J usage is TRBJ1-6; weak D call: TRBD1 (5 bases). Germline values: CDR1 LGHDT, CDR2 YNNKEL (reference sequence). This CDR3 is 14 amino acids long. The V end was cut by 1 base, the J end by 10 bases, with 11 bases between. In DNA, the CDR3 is TGTGCCAGCAGCCAAGTCGCGGGGGGATCACCCCTCCACTTT. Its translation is CASSQVAGGSPLHF.

For the CDR3, the DNA is TGTGCCACACAGGGTACGAACTATGGCTACACCTTC. Translating it yields CATQGTNYGYTF. This sequence joins TRBV6-5 and TRBJ1-2, with D tentatively TRBD1 (6 bases). V gave up 10 bases and J gave up 2 bases, with 11 bases separating them. The germline gives CDR1 MNHEY, CDR2 SVGAGI. This CDR3 has 12 residues.

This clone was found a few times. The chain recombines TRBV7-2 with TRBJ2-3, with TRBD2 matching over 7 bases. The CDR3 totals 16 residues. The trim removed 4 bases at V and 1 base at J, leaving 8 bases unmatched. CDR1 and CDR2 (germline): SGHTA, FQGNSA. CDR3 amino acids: CASSSGLGRGTDTQYF. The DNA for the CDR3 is TGTGCCAGCAGCTCCGGACTAGGACGTGGCACAGATACGCAGTATTTT. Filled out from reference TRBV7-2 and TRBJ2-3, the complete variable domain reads GAGVSQSPSNKVTEKGKDVELRCDPISGHTALYWYRQSLGQGLEFLIYFQGNSAPDKSGLPSDRFSAERTGGSVSTLTIQRTQQEDSAVYLCASSSGLGRGTDTQYFGPGTRLTVL.

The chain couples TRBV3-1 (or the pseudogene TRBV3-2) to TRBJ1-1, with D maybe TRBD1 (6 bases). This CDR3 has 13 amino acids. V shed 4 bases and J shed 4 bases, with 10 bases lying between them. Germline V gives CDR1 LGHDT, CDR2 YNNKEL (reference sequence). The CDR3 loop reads CASSRLQGTEAFF. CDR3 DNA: TGTGCCAGCAGCCGCTTACAGGGCACTGAAGCTTTCTTT.

This CDR3 is CSASRNRGAEAFF. The CDR3 DNA is TGCAGTGCTAGTAGGAACAGGGGTGCTGAAGCTTTCTTT. J is TRBJ1-1 and V is TRBV20-1; 7 bases map to TRBD1. Trimming cost V 3 bases and J 6 bases; bases outside gene matches: 7. This CDR3 region has 13 residues. The germline CDR1 and CDR2 sequences are DFQATT and SNEGSKA (reference sequence).

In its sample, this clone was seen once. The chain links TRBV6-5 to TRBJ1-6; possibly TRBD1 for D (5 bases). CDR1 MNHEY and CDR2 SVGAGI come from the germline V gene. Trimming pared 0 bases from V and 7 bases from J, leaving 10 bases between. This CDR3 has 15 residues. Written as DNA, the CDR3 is TGTGCCAGCAGTTACTCGAGGCAGGGCAATTCACCCCTCCACTTT. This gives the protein CASSYSRQGNSPLHF.

The CDR3 DNA follows: TGTGCCAGCAGTATATCCGGGGGCAACTCCGAGCAGTACTTC. Protein sequence: CASSISGGNSEQYF. The chain is built from TRBV6-4 and TRBJ2-7; possibly TRBD1 or TRBD2 for D (6 bases each). This CDR3 has 14 residues. V was trimmed by 5 bases and J by 6 bases, leaving 17 bases between them. Germline V gives CDR1 MRHNA, CDR2 SNTAGT.

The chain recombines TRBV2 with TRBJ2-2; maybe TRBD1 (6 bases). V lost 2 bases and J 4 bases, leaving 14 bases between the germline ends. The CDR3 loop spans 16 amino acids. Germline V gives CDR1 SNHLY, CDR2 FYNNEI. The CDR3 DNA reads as TGTGCCAGCAGTGAAAGGGGGTTATTAGGCACCGGGGAGCTGTTTTTT. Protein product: CASSERGLLGTGELFF.

CDR3 coding DNA: TGTGCCAGCAGCGGACAGAACTATGGCTACACCTTC. This encodes CASSGQNYGYTF. The chain has TRBV28 and TRBJ1-2; D possibly corresponds to TRBD1 (6 bases). The CDR3 is 12 amino acids. Germline V CDR1 and CDR2: MDHEN, SYDVKM. V shed 6 bases and J shed 2 bases, with 7 bases lying between them.

This chain's CDR3 is CASSQGGGRITNEQFF. In nucleotides, the CDR3 is TGTGCCAGCAGCCAAGGGGGGGGGCGGATCACCAATGAGCAGTTCTTC. The chain has TRBV3-1 (or the pseudogene TRBV3-2) and TRBJ2-1; tentatively, D is TRBD2 (7 bases). Germline V CDR1 and CDR2: LGHDT, YNNKEL (reference sequence). Trimming left V 1 base short and J 6 bases short, with 16 bases between. The CDR3 covers 16 residues.

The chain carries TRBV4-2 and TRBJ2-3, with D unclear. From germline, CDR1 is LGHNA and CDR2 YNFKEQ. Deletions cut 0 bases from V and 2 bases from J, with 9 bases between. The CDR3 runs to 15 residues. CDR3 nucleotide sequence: TGTGCCAGCAGCCAAGATTTCAGCCCCACAGATACGCAGTATTTT. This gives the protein CASSQDFSPTDTQYF.

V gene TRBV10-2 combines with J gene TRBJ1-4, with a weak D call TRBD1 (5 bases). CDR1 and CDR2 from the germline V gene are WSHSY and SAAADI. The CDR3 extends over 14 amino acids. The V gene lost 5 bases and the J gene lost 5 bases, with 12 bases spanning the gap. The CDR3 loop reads CASSQGSENEKLFF. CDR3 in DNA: TGCGCCAGCAGTCAGGGCAGCGAAAATGAAAAACTGTTTTTT.

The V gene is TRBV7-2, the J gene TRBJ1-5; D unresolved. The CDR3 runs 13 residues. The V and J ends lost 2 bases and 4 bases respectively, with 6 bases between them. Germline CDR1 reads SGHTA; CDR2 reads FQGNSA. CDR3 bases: TGTGCCAGCAGCTTATTCCTTAATCAGCCCCAGCATTTT. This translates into CASSLFLNQPQHF. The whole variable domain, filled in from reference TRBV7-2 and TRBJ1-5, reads GAGVSQSPSNKVTEKGKDVELRCDPISGHTALYWYRQSLGQGLEFLIYFQGNSAPDKSGLPSDRFSAERTGGSVSTLTIQRTQQEDSAVYLCASSLFLNQPQHFGDGTRLSIL.

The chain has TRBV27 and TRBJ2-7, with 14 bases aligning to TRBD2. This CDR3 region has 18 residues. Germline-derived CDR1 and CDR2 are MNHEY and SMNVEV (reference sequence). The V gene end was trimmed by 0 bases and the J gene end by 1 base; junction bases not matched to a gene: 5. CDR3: CASSLSRTSGGRSYEQYF. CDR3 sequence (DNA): TGTGCCAGCAGTTTATCAAGGACTAGCGGGGGGAGGTCCTACGAGCAGTACTTC.

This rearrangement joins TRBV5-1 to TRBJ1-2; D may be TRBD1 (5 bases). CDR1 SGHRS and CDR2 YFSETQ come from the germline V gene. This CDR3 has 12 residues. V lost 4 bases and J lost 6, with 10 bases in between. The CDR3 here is CASSPEGDGYTF. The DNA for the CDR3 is TGCGCCAGCAGCCCGGAAGGGGATGGCTACACCTTC.

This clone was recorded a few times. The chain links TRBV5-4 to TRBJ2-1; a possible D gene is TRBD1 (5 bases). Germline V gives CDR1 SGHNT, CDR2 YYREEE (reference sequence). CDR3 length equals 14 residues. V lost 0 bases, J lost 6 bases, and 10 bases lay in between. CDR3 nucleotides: TGTGCCAGCAGCTTGGAAGGGGCCGTCAATGAGCAGTTCTTC. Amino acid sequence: CASSLEGAVNEQFF.

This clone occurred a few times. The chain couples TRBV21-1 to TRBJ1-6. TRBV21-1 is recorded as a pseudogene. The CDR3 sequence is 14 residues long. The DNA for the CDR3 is TGTGCCAGCAGCAAGGGAACCTTTAATTCACCCCTCCACTTT. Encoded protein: CASSKGTFNSPLHF.

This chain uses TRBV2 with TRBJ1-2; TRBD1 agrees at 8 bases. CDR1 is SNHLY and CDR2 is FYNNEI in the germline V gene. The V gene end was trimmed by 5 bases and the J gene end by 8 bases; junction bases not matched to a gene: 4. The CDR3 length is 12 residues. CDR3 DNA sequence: TGTGCCAGCAGTAAGACAGGGGACGGCTACACCTTC. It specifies CASSKTGDGYTF. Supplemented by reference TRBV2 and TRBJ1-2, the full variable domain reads EPEVTQTPSHQVTQMGQEVILRCVPISNHLYFYWYRQILGQKVEFLVSFYNNEISEKSEIFDDQFSVERPDGSNFTLKIRSTKLEDSAMYFCASSKTGDGYTFGSGTRLTVV.

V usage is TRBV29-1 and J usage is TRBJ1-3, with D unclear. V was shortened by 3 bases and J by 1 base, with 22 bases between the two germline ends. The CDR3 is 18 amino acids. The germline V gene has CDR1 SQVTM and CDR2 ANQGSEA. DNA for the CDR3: TGCAGCGTTGACCTTGGGAGTGTCCGCGGCTTTTCTGGAAACACCATATATTTT. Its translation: CSVDLGSVRGFSGNTIYF. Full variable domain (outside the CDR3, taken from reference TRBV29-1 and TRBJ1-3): SAVISQKPSRDICQRGTSLTIQCQVDSQVTMMFWYRQQPGQSLTLIATANQGSEATYESGFVIDKFPISRPNLTFSTLTVSNMSPEDSSIYLCSVDLGSVRGFSGNTIYFGEGSWLTVV.

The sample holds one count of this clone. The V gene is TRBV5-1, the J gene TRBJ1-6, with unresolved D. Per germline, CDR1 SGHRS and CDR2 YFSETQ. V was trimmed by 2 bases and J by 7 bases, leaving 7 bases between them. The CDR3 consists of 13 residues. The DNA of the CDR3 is TGCGCCAGCAGCTTAAACGGGAATTCACCCCTCCACTTT. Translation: CASSLNGNSPLHF.